This entry features one T cell receptor (beta chain) sequence. This clone was seen a handful of times. Its antigen target is currently unknown. Nothing much larger sits one base from this clone, and base qualities are not available. This sample is part of a study of beta chain features in type 1 diabetes (dated by TCRdb to the late 2010s). For context, the study as a whole: Patients and healthy donors did not differ in mean age, gender distribution, total cell number or subset yield. Across all samples, almost 110 million sorted cells were examined, and cell number per subset correlated strongly with RNA yield. The study compared TCRB repertoires of sorted circulating CD4+ T cell subsets between recently diagnosed type 1 diabetes patients and matched healthy donors. Regulatory and stem cell-like memory subsets were isolated from only 8 patients and roughly 8 healthy donors, whereas naive and central memory subsets came from all 30 or so donors.

The germline V gene yields SGHAT for CDR1 and FQNNGV for CDR2. V lost 8 bases and J lost 4 bases; the stretch between them is 17 bases long. The CDR3 goes from the cysteine to the phenylalanine over 15 residues. The kept DNA is CDR3 alone, 45 bases in frame from the first base. The High Capacity cDNA Reverse Transcription Kit was used to reverse transcribe all of the isolated RNA, meaning that expressed TCRB transcripts were what got sequenced. Deep immunoSEQ sequencing was performed on naive, central memory and regulatory T cell samples, with an average of about 3.6 million total reads per sample. After sorted cells were lysed in RLT buffer, RNA was extracted with DNase-treated RNeasy Micro or Mini kits, with the choice depending on cell number. To prevent cross-contamination, every cell subset was processed on its own, while patient and healthy donor samples were processed together. TCRB sequences were amplified from cDNA with the immunoSEQ multiplex PCR, producing 87-bp fragments spanning the CDR3 region. Sequencing of the amplicons was done on the Illumina HiSeq platform. In the original analysis: PCR bias was corrected computationally using synthetic template baselines, and reads within Hamming distance 2 were collapsed, with unmergeable singletons discarded. By aligning reads against IMGT, V, D and J genes, CDR3 length, and insertions or deletions at six rearrangement sites were assigned. Clonotype counts were normalized to sorted cell number within each subset before computing true diversity and Gini coefficients with the tcR R package. The overlap coefficient, calculated on TCRB nucleotide sequences, was used to measure repertoire sharing. As a proxy for the pre-selection repertoire, out-of-frame TCRB sequences from naive cells were analyzed. TCRdb holds this immuneACCESS table with in-frame rearrangements only. Some clones are missing; in checked studies, unresolved V genes explain under half, and the rest has no known cause. V and J calls and clone size are copied from that table; D and trimming were computed from the DNA. In this sample the table shows 240,000 or so clones, 11% to 15% of which occur a single time. 0.019% of the sample comes from the top ten.

Each donor gave one peripheral blood draw, averaging roughly 120 mL, which was collected into heparinised tubes. A BD FACSAria II and a panel including CD45RO, CCR7, CD25, CD127, CD95 and CD27 were used to sort naive, central memory, regulatory and stem cell-like memory CD4+ T cells. Every sorted population had a purity above 98%. PBMCs were separated immediately by Lymphoprep density gradient centrifugation and were stained directly, without being cultured. Samples were stained and sorted in pairs, with one healthy donor and one patient per experiment, so that batch effects were minimized. The research as a whole found: Naive, central memory and regulatory TCRB repertoires appeared more similar among patients than among healthy donors. Shorter templates might be favored by PCR, yet because patient and control samples were amplified and corrected together, any such skew would affect both groups equally. Because cDNA was sequenced instead of genomic DNA, activated cells with high expression could be over-represented, although the groups did not differ in activation or CD3 levels. In all four CD4+ subsets, TCRB CDR3 length was moderately but significantly shorter in type 1 diabetes patients. Fewer insertions and more nucleotide deletions at VDJ recombination sites were observed in patients with type 1 diabetes, implying thymic rearrangement abnormalities. Because the HLA sub-analyses included only small numbers of individuals, any influence of HLA type on TCRB rearrangement was left unresolved.

The specimen sequenced was naive CD4+ T cells from blood. The cell subset or site label here, explained by the study, means: true naive CD4+ T cells. The receptor's source is a man younger than 45 with type 1 diabetes. The rearrangement joined TRBV11-2 to TRBJ1-4; perhaps TRBD1 is the D gene, with 6 bases matching. The CDR3 is CASRPGGLVNEKLFF. The DNA is TGTGCCAGCCGCCCCGGGGGGCTGGTTAATGAAAAACTGTTTTTT.